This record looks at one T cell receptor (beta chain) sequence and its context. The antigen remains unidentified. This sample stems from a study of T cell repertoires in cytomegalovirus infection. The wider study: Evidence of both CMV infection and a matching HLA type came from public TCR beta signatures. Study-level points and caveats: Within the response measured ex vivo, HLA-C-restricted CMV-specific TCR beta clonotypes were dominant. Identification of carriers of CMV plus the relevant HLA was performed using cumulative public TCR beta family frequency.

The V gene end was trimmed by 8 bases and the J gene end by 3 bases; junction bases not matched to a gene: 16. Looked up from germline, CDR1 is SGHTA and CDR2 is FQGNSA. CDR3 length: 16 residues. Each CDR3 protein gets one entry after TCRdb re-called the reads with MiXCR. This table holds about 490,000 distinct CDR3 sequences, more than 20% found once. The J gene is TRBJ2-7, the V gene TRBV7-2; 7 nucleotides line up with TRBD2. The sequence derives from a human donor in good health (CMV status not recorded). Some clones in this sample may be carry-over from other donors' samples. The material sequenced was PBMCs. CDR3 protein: CASLPTGTKFFYEQYV. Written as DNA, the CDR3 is TGTGCCAGCCTCCCCACCGGGACTAAGTTCTTCTACGAGCAGTACGTC.